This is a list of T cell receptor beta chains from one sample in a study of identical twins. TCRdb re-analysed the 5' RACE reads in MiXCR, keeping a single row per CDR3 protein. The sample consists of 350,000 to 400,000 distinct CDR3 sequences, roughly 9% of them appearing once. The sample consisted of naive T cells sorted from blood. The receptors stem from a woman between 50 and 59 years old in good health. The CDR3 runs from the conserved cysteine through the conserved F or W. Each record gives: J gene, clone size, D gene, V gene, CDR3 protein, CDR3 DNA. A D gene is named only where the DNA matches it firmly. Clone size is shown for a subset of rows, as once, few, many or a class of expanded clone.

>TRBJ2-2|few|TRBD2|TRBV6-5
CASSSGRERAGELFF
TGTGCCAGCAGTTCAGGGAGGGAACGGGCCGGGGAGCTGTTTTTT
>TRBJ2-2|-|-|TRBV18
CASSRDTNGELFF
TGTGCCAGCTCAAGGGACACCAACGGGGAGCTGTTTTTT
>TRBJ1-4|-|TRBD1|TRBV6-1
CASSKPTGSNEKLFF
TGTGCCAGCAGTAAACCGACAGGGAGTAATGAAAAACTGTTTTTT
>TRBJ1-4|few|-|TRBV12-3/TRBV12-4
CASSLDGPSEKLFF
TGTGCCAGCAGTTTGGACGGGCCCAGTGAAAAACTGTTTTTT
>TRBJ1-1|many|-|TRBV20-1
CSAKTGTRNTEAFF
TGCAGTGCCAAAACTGGGACCAGAAACACTGAAGCTTTCTTT
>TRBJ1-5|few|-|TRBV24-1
CATSDSDNQPQHF
TGTGCCACCAGTGACAGTGACAATCAGCCCCAGCATTTT
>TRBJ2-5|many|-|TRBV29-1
CSVVAGAMETQYF
TGCAGCGTTGTAGCTGGGGCCATGGAGACCCAGTACTTC
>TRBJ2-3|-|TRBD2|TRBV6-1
CASREENGRVTDTQYF
TGTGCCAGCAGGGAGGAAAACGGGAGGGTCACAGATACGCAGTATTTT
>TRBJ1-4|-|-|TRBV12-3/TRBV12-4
CASSHEGEKLFF
TGTGCCAGCAGCCATGAGGGTGAAAAACTGTTTTTT
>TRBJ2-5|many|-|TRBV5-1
CASSLGQQETQYF
TGCGCCAGCAGCTTAGGACAACAAGAGACCCAGTACTTC
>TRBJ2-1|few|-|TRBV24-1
CATSDTGPRGVNEQFF
TGTGCCACCAGTGATACCGGGCCGAGAGGGGTCAATGAGCAGTTCTTC
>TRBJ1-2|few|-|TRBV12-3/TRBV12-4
CASSLDNSYGYTF
TGTGCCAGCAGTTTAGACAACTCCTATGGCTACACCTTC
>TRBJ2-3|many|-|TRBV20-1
CSASRTSTDTQYF
TGCAGTGCCAGTAGGACTAGCACAGATACGCAGTATTTT
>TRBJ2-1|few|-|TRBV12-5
CASGSSGDLQREQFF
TGTGCTAGTGGTTCTTCGGGAGATCTACAACGCGAGCAGTTCTTC
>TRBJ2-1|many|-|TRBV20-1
CSASGLSSYNEQFF
TGCAGTGCTAGCGGACTTAGCTCCTACAATGAGCAGTTCTTC
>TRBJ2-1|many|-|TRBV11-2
CASKNTGLGEQFF
TGTGCCAGCAAAAACACAGGACTCGGTGAGCAGTTCTTC
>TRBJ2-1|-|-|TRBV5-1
CASSLFRDEQFF
TGCGCCAGCAGCTTGTTCCGGGATGAGCAGTTCTTC
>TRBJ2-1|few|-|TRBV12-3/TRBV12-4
CASRIRVADEQFF
TGTGCCAGCAGAATAAGGGTAGCGGACGAGCAGTTCTTC
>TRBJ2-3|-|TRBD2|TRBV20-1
CSARLAGARLDTQYF
TGCAGTGCTCGACTAGCGGGAGCCCGTTTAGATACGCAGTATTTT
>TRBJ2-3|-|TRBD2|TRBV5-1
CASSVPGLAGEADTQYF
TGCGCCAGCAGCGTCCCAGGGCTAGCGGGAGAGGCAGATACGCAGTATTTT
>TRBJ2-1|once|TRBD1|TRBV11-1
CASSLSQGALNEQFF
TGTGCCAGCAGCTTGTCCCAGGGGGCCCTCAATGAGCAGTTCTTC
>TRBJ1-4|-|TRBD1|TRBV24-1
CATSEPGQGGKLFF
TGTGCCACCAGTGAACCGGGACAGGGAGGAAAACTGTTTTTT
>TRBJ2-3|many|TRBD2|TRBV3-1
CASSVYARAGGEDNTDTQYF
TGTGCCAGCTCAGTTTACGCTCGAGCGGGAGGGGAGGATAACACAGATACGCAGTATTTT
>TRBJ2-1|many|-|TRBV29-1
CSVLSLEQFF
TGCAGCGTGCTGTCTCTCGAGCAGTTCTTC
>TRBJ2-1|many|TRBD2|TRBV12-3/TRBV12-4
CASSSRSGRARGRDEQFF
TGTGCCAGCAGTTCCCGTAGCGGGAGGGCTCGAGGTAGGGATGAGCAGTTCTTC
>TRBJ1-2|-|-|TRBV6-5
CASSFSGPWGYGYTF
TGTGCCAGCAGTTTTTCAGGGCCCTGGGGCTATGGCTACACCTTC
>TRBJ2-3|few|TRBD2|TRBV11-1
CASSSPRLAAEGGTQYF
TGTGCCAGCAGCTCGCCCCGACTAGCGGCGGAGGGAGGGACGCAGTATTTT
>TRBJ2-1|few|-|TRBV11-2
CASRPGQNNEQFF
TGTGCCAGCAGGCCAGGACAGAACAATGAGCAGTTCTTC
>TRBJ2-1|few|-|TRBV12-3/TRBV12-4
CASSYEGERYNEQFF
TGTGCCAGCAGTTACGAGGGAGAGAGGTACAATGAGCAGTTCTTC
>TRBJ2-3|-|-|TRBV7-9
CASSLGDDSTDTQYF
TGTGCCAGCAGCTTAGGGGACGATAGCACAGATACGCAGTATTTT
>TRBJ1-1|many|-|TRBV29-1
CSVGAAVEAFF
TGCAGCGTTGGGGCGGCCGTTGAAGCTTTCTTT
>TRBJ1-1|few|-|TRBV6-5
CASSYSGRVRTEAFF
TGTGCCAGCAGTTACTCAGGCAGGGTCAGGACTGAAGCTTTCTTT
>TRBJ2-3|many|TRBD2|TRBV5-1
CASSNGLAGSDTQYF
TGCGCCAGCAGCAACGGACTAGCGGGATCAGATACGCAGTATTTT
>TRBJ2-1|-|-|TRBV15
CATSREDAAGIEQFF
TGTGCCACCAGCAGAGAAGACGCAGCGGGTATTGAGCAGTTCTTC
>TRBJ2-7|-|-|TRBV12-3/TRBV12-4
CASSLIPYEQYF
TGTGCCAGCAGTTTAATCCCCTACGAGCAGTACTTC
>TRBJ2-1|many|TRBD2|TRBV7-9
CASSLTSVPYNEQFF
TGTGCCAGCAGCTTAACTAGCGTCCCCTACAATGAGCAGTTCTTC
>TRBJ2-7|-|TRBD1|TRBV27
CASRKLGTGAFHEQYF
TGTGCCAGCAGAAAACTCGGGACAGGGGCTTTCCACGAGCAGTACTTC
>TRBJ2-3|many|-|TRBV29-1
CSSSSRRGADTQYF
TGCAGCTCCTCCTCCCGCAGGGGGGCAGATACGCAGTATTTT
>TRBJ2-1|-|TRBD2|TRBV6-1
CASSEGWDYFNNEQFF
TGTGCCAGCAGTGAAGGCTGGGACTACTTCAACAATGAGCAGTTCTTC
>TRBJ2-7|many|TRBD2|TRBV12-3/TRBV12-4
CASSRPRLAGVYEQYF
TGTGCCAGCAGCAGGCCCCGACTAGCGGGGGTCTACGAGCAGTACTTC
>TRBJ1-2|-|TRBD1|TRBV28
CASSGTGSGYGYTF
TGTGCCAGCAGCGGGACAGGGAGCGGCTATGGCTACACCTTC
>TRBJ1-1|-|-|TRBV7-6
CASSLGKGWSTEAFF
TGTGCCAGCAGCTTAGGTAAAGGCTGGAGCACTGAAGCTTTCTTT
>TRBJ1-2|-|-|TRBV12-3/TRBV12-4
CASSAGYYGYPF
TGTGCCAGCAGTGCAGGGTACTATGGCTACCCCTTC
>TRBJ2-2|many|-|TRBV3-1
CASSQDLQTGRRLARYTGELFF
TGTGCCAGCAGCCAAGATTTACAGACAGGGAGGCGACTAGCGAGATACACCGGGGAGCTGTTTTTT
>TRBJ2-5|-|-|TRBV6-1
CASSDGAGGETQYF
TGTGCCAGCAGTGATGGCGCAGGGGGGGAGACCCAGTACTTC
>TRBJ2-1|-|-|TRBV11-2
CASSPVGSLPRNEQFF
TGTGCCAGCAGCCCCGTCGGGAGTTTGCCACGCAATGAGCAGTTCTTC
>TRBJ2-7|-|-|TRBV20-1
CSAFTRPSAGYYEQYF
TGCAGTGCCTTCACTCGCCCTAGCGCGGGATACTACGAGCAGTACTTC
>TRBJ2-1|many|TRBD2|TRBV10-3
CAISESPSGINTEQFF
TGTGCCATCAGTGAGTCCCCTAGCGGGATCAACACTGAGCAGTTCTTC
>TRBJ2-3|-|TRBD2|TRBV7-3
CASSLAGGGLGDTQYF
TGTGCCAGCAGCTTGGCCGGCGGCGGACTAGGAGATACGCAGTATTTT
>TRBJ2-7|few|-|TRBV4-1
CASSQDPRGYEQYF
TGCGCCAGCAGCCAAGATCCCCGGGGCTACGAGCAGTACTTC
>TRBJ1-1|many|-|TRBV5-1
CASSLEGYAEAFF
TGCGCCAGCAGCTTGGAAGGGTACGCTGAAGCTTTCTTT
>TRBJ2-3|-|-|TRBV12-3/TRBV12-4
CASSFGRDTQYF
TGTGCCAGCAGTTTCGGTAGAGATACGCAGTATTTT
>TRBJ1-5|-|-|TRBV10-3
CAISESSVLSSQPQHF
TGTGCCATCAGTGAGTCTTCGGTCTTGAGTTCTCAGCCCCAGCATTTT
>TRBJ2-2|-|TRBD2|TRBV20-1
CSASGLAGGGGELFF
TGCAGTGCTAGTGGGCTAGCGGGAGGTGGCGGGGAGCTGTTTTTT
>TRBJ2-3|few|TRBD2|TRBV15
CATTSGTSGTDTQYF
TGTGCCACCACCTCCGGGACTAGCGGGACAGATACGCAGTATTTT
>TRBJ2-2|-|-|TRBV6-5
CATSKHGSDTGELFF
TGTGCCACCTCCAAGCACGGGAGTGACACCGGGGAGCTGTTTTTT
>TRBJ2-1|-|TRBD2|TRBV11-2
CASSLETSGFYNEQFF
TGTGCCAGCAGCTTAGAGACTAGCGGTTTCTACAATGAGCAGTTCTTC
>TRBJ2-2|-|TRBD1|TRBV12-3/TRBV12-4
CASSWSGGLTGELFF
TGTGCCAGCAGTTGGTCAGGGGGCTTGACAGGGGAGCTGTTTTTT
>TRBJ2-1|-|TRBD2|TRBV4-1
CASSLVAGGGYNEQFF
TGCGCCAGCAGCCTAGTAGCGGGAGGCGGCTACAATGAGCAGTTCTTC